At least ten counts were recorded for the clone carrying this TCR beta chain. The entry originates in a study of identical twins. CDR3 length: 11 amino acids. CDR1 SQVTM and CDR2 ANQGSEA come from the germline V gene. Trimming took off 7 bases at V and 0 bases at J, with 6 bases between the two ends. TCRdb fed the 5' RACE reads into MiXCR, producing one record per CDR3 protein. The table has about 1.7 million distinct CDR3 sequences, more than 30% seen once; the top ten hold approximately 0.29%. This chain joins TRBV29-1 and TRBJ1-2, with D uncertain. Sample: cord blood. This TCR was sampled from a newborn girl in good health. The CDR3 coding sequence is TGCAGCGGCAGTACTAACTATGGCTACACCTTC. As protein: CSGSTNYGYTF.